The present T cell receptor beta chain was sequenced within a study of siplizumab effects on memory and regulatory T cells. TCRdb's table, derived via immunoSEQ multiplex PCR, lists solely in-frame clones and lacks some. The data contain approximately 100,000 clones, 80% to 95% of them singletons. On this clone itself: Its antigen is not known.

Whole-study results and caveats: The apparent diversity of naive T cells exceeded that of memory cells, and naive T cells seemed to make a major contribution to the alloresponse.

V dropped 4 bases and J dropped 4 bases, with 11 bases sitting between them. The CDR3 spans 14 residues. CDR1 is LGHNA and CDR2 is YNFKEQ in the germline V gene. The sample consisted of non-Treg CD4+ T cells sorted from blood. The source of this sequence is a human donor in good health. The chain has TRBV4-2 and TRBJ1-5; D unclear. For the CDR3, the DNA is TGTGCCAGCAGCCTAAGGTCGGGAAATCAGCCCCAGCATTTT. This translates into CASSLRSGNQPQHF.